This T cell receptor (beta chain) originates from a study of shared clonotypes between healthy human individuals. Each subset's genomic DNA was shared equally among a number of immunoSEQ plates. Repertoires were generated with immunoSEQ multiplex PCR, while TCRdb's copy carries only in-frame clones and drops some. The table lists 1,400,000 or so clones, about 98.5% of them singletons. Germline CDR1 and CDR2: MNHEY and SMNVEV (reference sequence). The V end lost 4 bases, the J end lost 3 bases, and 6 bases lay between the germline ends. The CDR3 is made up of 12 amino acids. This chain links TRBV27 with TRBJ1-1; D unresolved. This receptor was obtained from a young man in good health. The sequencing sample was made of naive CD4+ T cells sorted from blood. Subset reported: CD45RA+ positively selected. CDR3 residues: CASSSPHTEAFF. CDR3 bases: TGTGCCAGCAGTTCCCCCCACACTGAAGCTTTCTTT.